The 30 T cell receptor beta chains given below trace back to one sample, sequenced in a study of T cell responses to AZD1222 COVID-19 vaccine. Assay used: immunoSEQ multiplex PCR; TCRdb lists only in-frame clones, some missing. Counted here are about 56,000 clones, around nine tenths occurring once; the ten biggest clones make up around 7%. This specimen was peripheral blood, taken 28 days after the second AZD1222 dose. The receptor source for this set is an adult who received the AZD1222 COVID-19 vaccine.

The chain has TRBV5-4 and TRBJ2-7, with 10 nucleotides matching TRBD2. The CDR3 sequence is 14 residues long. The germline CDR1 and CDR2 sequences are SGHNT and YYREEE (reference sequence). The trim removed 2 bases at V and 1 base at J, leaving 0 bases unmatched. CDR3 in amino acids: CASSLLAGSYEQYF. The CDR3 DNA sequence: TGTGCCAGCAGCTTACTAGCGGGGTCCTACGAGCAGTACTTC.

The chain couples TRBV9 to TRBJ2-3, with 10 bases aligning to TRBD1. The CDR3 is 15 amino acids. J was trimmed by 1 base and V by 3 bases; bases with no gene match: 2. CDR1 is SGDLS and CDR2 is YYNGEE in the germline V gene. Here the CDR3 reads CASSGGQGGTDTQYF. The CDR3 DNA reads as TGTGCCAGCAGCGGAGGACAGGGGGGCACAGATACGCAGTATTTT. Variable domain in full (rest from reference TRBV9 and TRBJ2-3): DSGVTQTPKHLITATGQRVTLRCSPRSGDLSVYWYQQSLDQGLQFLIQYYNGEERAKGNILERFSAQQFPDLHSELNLSSLELGDSALYFCASSGGQGGTDTQYFGPGTRLTVL.

The chain combines TRBV19 with TRBJ2-7, with TRBD2 identical over 16 bases. The CDR3 loop spans 16 amino acids. The germline V gene has CDR1 LNHDA and CDR2 SQIVND (reference sequence). The ends lost 5 bases at V and 9 bases at J; junction bases unmatched: 10. CDR3 in DNA: TGTGCCAGTAGTCAACTCGGGACTAGCGGGAGGGTTGCGCAGTACTTC. Protein product: CASSQLGTSGRVAQYF.

This chain uses TRBV10-3 with TRBJ2-7, with 7 bases identical to TRBD1. This CDR3 contains 13 residues. Germline CDR1 ENHRY, CDR2 SYGVKD. With V trimmed by 5 bases and J by 3 bases, 4 bases remained unmatched. The CDR3 protein is CAISNTGVYEQYF. CDR3 DNA: TGTGCCATCAGTAATACAGGGGTCTACGAGCAGTACTTC.

This clone has only one observation. The chain carries TRBV6-5 and TRBJ2-7; no clear D gene. This CDR3 has 11 amino acids. V was shortened by 8 bases and J by 3 bases, with 8 bases between the two germline ends. Germline assignment: CDR1 MNHEY and CDR2 SVGAGI. The CDR3 here is CASFGYYEQYF. The DNA of the CDR3 is TGTGCCAGCTTCGGGTACTACGAGCAGTACTTC.

This chain links TRBV20-1 with TRBJ2-1; 12 nucleotides align to TRBD2. The V gene end was trimmed by 3 bases and the J gene end by 12 bases; junction bases not matched to a gene: 9. CDR3 length equals 14 residues. Germline CDR1 and CDR2: DFQATT and SNEGSKA (reference sequence). The CDR3 DNA follows: TGCAGTGCTAGTTCGGCTAGCGGGAGGGCCGGGCAGTTCTTC. This codes for CSASSASGRAGQFF.

This chain joins TRBV9 and TRBJ2-1, with a tentative D call TRBD2 (5 bases). The CDR3 spans 14 residues. V was trimmed by 0 bases and J by 7 bases, leaving 11 bases between them. Germline V lookup: CDR1 SGDLS, CDR2 YYNGEE. The CDR3 spells CASSVVTGKNEQFF. As DNA, the CDR3 is TGTGCCAGCAGCGTAGTGACGGGGAAGAATGAGCAGTTCTTC.

The chain carries TRBV11-3 and TRBJ2-1; 7 bases are a match to TRBD1. This CDR3 region has 15 residues. Looked up from germline, CDR1 is SGHNT and CDR2 is YENEEA. V lost 4 bases and J lost 8; bases outside the gene matches: 11. The CDR3 DNA is TGTGCCAGCAGCTCCCAGGGGGTACCTTTAGATGAGCAGTTCTTC. Its translation: CASSSQGVPLDEQFF.

The rearrangement uses TRBV11-1 and TRBJ2-3; 7 nucleotides align to TRBD1. Looked up from germline, CDR1 is SGHAT and CDR2 is FQDESV (reference sequence). The CDR3 length is 15 residues. J lost 3 bases, V lost 3 bases, and 6 bases had no gene match. CDR3 sequence reads: CASSLRTGETDTQYF. The CDR3 region has the DNA TGTGCCAGCAGCTTGAGGACAGGAGAGACAGATACGCAGTATTTT. Together with reference TRBV11-1 and TRBJ2-3, the CDR3 gives the full variable domain: EAEVAQSPRYKITEKSQAVAFWCDPISGHATLYWYRQILGQGPELLVQFQDESVVDDSQLPKDRFSAERLKGVDSTLKIQPAELGDSAMYLCASSLRTGETDTQYFGPGTRLTVL.

The chain uses TRBV18 and TRBJ2-1, with 14 bases that match TRBD2. Looked up from germline, CDR1 is KGHSH and CDR2 is LQKENI. This CDR3 spans 16 amino acids. V was pared by 3 bases and J by 4 bases, with 2 bases of the junction left unmatched. CDR3 DNA: TGTGCCAGCTCACCCCGACTAGCGGGGGGGTACAATGAGCAGTTCTTC. Protein: CASSPRLAGGYNEQFF.

This chain joins TRBV3-1 (or the pseudogene TRBV3-2) and TRBJ1-4, with TRBD1 as a possible D gene (6 bases). V dropped 4 bases and J dropped 0 bases, with 15 bases sitting between them. Germline V CDR1 and CDR2: LGHDT, YNNKEL (reference sequence). The CDR3 spans 17 residues. The CDR3 protein is CASSPGAFGATNEKLFF. The CDR3 region has the DNA TGTGCCAGCAGCCCAGGGGCCTTTGGTGCAACTAATGAAAAACTGTTTTTT.

The V call is TRBV4-3, the J call TRBJ1-4; no firm D call. The CDR3 runs 16 residues. V was trimmed by 1 base and J by 8 bases, leaving 17 bases between them. Germline V CDR1 and CDR2: LGHNA, YSLEER. DNA of the CDR3: TGCGCCAGCAGCCAAGGGGCAATTACCACGGGGGAAAAACTGTTTTTT. Its translation: CASSQGAITTGEKLFF.

This chain joins TRBV6-5 and TRBJ2-7, with TRBD1 matching 9 bases. J was trimmed by 6 bases and V by 5 bases; bases with no gene match: 5. The CDR3 loop spans 13 amino acids. Germline V CDR1 and CDR2: MNHEY, SVGAGI. CDR3 loop: CASSRTGASEQYF. The CDR3 nucleotides are TGTGCCAGCAGTAGGACAGGGGCCAGCGAGCAGTACTTC.

This chain connects TRBV7-3 to TRBJ2-2; 7 nucleotides match TRBD2. CDR1 and CDR2 (germline): SGHTA, FQGTGA. CDR3 size: 15 residues. J lost 5 bases, V lost 5 bases, and 8 bases had no gene match. CDR3 nucleotide sequence: TGTGCCAGCAGCCAGGGAGGGGTTGGTACCGGGGAGCTGTTTTTT. Residues: CASSQGGVGTGELFF.

The chain uses TRBV5-1 and TRBJ2-1; the match to TRBD2 covers 9 bases. Trimming cost V 0 bases and J 3 bases; bases outside gene matches: 4. Looked up from germline, CDR1 is SGHRS and CDR2 is YFSETQ. CDR3 length: 16 residues. CDR3 DNA sequence: TGCGCCAGCAGCTTGGCCCCTAGCGGGATCTACAATGAGCAGTTCTTC. Residues: CASSLAPSGIYNEQFF.

V is TRBV7-2 and J is TRBJ2-3; a weak D match, TRBD2 (5 bases). The CDR3 spans 16 residues. The germline V and J ends were trimmed by 5 bases and 4 bases, with 19 bases remaining between them. Germline V lookup: CDR1 SGHTA, CDR2 FQGNSA. Written as DNA, the CDR3 is TGTGCCAGCAGCCCCCCGGGATTCCGTACCCCAGATACGCAGTATTTT. Translation gives CASSPPGFRTPDTQYF. Looking up the rest from reference TRBV7-2 and TRBJ2-3 gives the full variable domain: GAGVSQSPSNKVTEKGKDVELRCDPISGHTALYWYRQSLGQGLEFLIYFQGNSAPDKSGLPSDRFSAERTGGSVSTLTIQRTQQEDSAVYLCASSPPGFRTPDTQYFGPGTRLTVL.

The gene calls are TRBV5-6 and TRBJ1-4; 8 bases map to TRBD1. Germline loops: CDR1 SGHDT, CDR2 YYEEEE. Unmatched junction bases numbered 7, after V lost 4 bases and J lost 8 bases. The CDR3 runs to 14 residues. CDR3 protein: CASSLTGDGEKLFF. CDR3 nucleotides: TGTGCCAGCAGCCTGACAGGGGACGGAGAAAAACTGTTTTTT.

The chain carries TRBV4-3 and TRBJ2-2, with 7 positions matching TRBD2. Germline CDR1 reads LGHNA; CDR2 reads YSLEER. The V segment lost 1 base and the J segment 4 bases; nucleotides outside the gene matches: 3. This CDR3 has 15 residues. The chain's CDR3 is CASSQGRGSTGELFF. CDR3 coding DNA: TGCGCCAGCAGCCAAGGGCGGGGGAGCACCGGGGAGCTGTTTTTT.

V gene TRBV12-3 or TRBV12-4 combines with J gene TRBJ1-2; 7 nucleotides match TRBD1. The CDR3 spans 13 residues. Trimming at V came to 5 bases and at J to 8 bases, leaving 8 bases not matched to a gene. CDR3 DNA sequence: TGTGCCAGCAGTGCATACAGGGGATCAGGCTACACCTTC. Translating gives CASSAYRGSGYTF.

The chain uses TRBV27 and TRBJ1-1, with D perhaps matching TRBD1 (6 bases). Germline CDR1 and CDR2: MNHEY and SMNVEV (reference sequence). V lost 3 bases to trimming and J lost 1 base, with 9 bases between them. This CDR3 region has 14 residues. The chain's CDR3 is CASSFPGQNTEAFF. The CDR3 DNA follows: TGTGCCAGCAGTTTCCCGGGACAGAACACTGAAGCTTTCTTT.

The chain links TRBV10-3 to TRBJ1-3, with TRBD1 identical over 10 bases. Trimming took 10 bases from V and 6 from J; bases not matched to a gene: 6. Germline CDR1 reads ENHRY; CDR2 reads SYGVKD. The length of the CDR3 is 13 residues. The chain's CDR3 is CATIGTGVNTIYF. In DNA form, the CDR3 reads TGTGCCACCATTGGGACAGGGGTAAACACCATATATTTT.

As concerns this clone: At one end, the junction sequence differs from germline, possibly due to a read error. The chain joins TRBV7-7 to TRBJ2-7; 13 positions match TRBD2. The CDR3 covers 15 residues. From germline, CDR1 is SSHAT and CDR2 FNYEAQ (reference sequence). Here the CDR3 reads CASSPTSGGAYEQYF. For the CDR3, the DNA is TGTGCTAGCAGCCCAACTAGCGGGGGGGCCTACGAGCAGTACTTC. The variable domain in full, completed from reference TRBV7-7 and TRBJ2-7, reads GAGVSQSPRYKVTKRGQDVTLRCDPISSHATLYWYQQALGQGPEFLTYFNYEAQPDKSGLPSDRFSAERPEGSISTLTIQRTEQRDSAMYRCASSPTSGGAYEQYFGPGTRLTVT.

By frequency in the sample, this clone is medium-sized. The genes are TRBV11-2 and TRBJ1-1; weak D call: TRBD1 (6 bases). Germline V gene data show CDR1 as SGHAT and CDR2 as FQNNGV. Trimming removed 5 bases at V and 1 base at J, with 17 bases between. The CDR3 sequence is 16 residues long. CDR3 sequence: CASSRSDADRNTEAFF. DNA for the CDR3: TGTGCCAGCAGCCGGAGTGACGCGGACAGGAACACTGAAGCTTTCTTT.

The chain has TRBV7-2 and TRBJ2-5, with TRBD1 as a possible D gene (5 bases). The germline gives CDR1 SGHTA, CDR2 FQGNSA. The CDR3 has 12 residues. V was pared by 5 bases and J by 5 bases, with 9 bases between. The CDR3 bases are TGTGCCAGCAGCACCGCAGGGGAGACCCAGTACTTC. Translating gives CASSTAGETQYF.

This chain connects TRBV24-1 to TRBJ1-2; 7 bases align to TRBD1. In germline, CDR1 is KGHDR, CDR2 SFDVKD. This CDR3 has 15 amino acids. The V gene end was trimmed by 4 bases and the J gene end by 8 bases; junction bases not matched to a gene: 12. The CDR3 protein is CATSEKTGWRSGYTF. The DNA for the CDR3 is TGTGCCACCAGTGAGAAGACAGGGTGGCGGAGCGGCTACACCTTC.

J is TRBJ1-5 and V is TRBV24-1; a possible D gene is TRBD1 (6 bases). Germline lookup yields CDR1 KGHDR and CDR2 SFDVKD. V lost 3 bases, J lost 9 bases, and 14 bases lay in between. The CDR3 spans 14 residues. Written as DNA, the CDR3 is TGTGCCACCAGTGATGCTAGGGGGATAGCGCCCCAGCATTTT. It codes for CATSDARGIAPQHF.

The CDR3 nucleotides read TGTGCCAGCAGCCCCCGGAGGGACAATGAGCAGTTCTTC. Translating gives CASSPRRDNEQFF. The genes are TRBV7-8 and TRBJ2-1; D might be TRBD2 (6 bases). This CDR3 spans 13 amino acids. Germline CDR1 and CDR2: SGHVS and FQNEAQ. Trimming took 5 bases from V and 5 from J, leaving 10 bases between them.

A note on this clone: In the same sample, other DNA sequences code for this CDR3. V gene TRBV7-9 combines with J gene TRBJ2-7, with unresolved D. The CDR3 length is 11 residues. Germline-derived CDR1 and CDR2 are SEHNR and FQNEAQ (reference sequence). The germline V and J ends were trimmed by 5 bases and 2 bases, with 4 bases remaining between them. This CDR3 is CASSATYEQYF. The CDR3 DNA reads as TGTGCCAGCAGCGCCACCTACGAGCAGTACTTC.

The J gene is TRBJ1-6, the V gene TRBV10-3; TRBD1 matches 7 bases. This CDR3 comprises 13 residues. Per germline, CDR1 ENHRY and CDR2 SYGVKD. With V trimmed by 6 bases and J by 4 bases, 0 bases remained unmatched. The CDR3: CAIRGQYNSPLHF. The CDR3 DNA reads TGTGCCATCAGGGGACAGTATAATTCACCCCTCCACTTT.

V is TRBV6-5 and J is TRBJ1-2, with a tentative D call TRBD1 (5 bases). The CDR3 covers 15 residues. Trimming pared 8 bases from V and 2 bases from J, leaving 18 bases between. CDR1 is MNHEY, CDR2 SVGAGI, per germline. The CDR3 reads CASSFRGGDNYGYTF. The CDR3 coding sequence is TGTGCCAGCTCCTTTAGGGGAGGGGACAACTATGGCTACACCTTC.